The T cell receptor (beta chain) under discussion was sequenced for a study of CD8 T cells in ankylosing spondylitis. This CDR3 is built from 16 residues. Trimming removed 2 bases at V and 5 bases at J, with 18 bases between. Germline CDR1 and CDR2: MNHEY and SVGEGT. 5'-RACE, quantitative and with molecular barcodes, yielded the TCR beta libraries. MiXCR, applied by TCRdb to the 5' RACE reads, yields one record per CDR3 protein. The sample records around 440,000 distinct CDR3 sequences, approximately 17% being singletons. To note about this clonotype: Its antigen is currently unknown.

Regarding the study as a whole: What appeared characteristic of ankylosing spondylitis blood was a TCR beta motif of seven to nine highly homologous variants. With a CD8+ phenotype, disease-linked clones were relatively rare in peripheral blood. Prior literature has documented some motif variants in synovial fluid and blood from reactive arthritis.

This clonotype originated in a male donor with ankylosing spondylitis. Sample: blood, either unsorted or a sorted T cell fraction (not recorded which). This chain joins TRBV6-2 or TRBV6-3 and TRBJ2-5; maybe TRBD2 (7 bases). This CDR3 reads CASSYPLGGQSETQYF. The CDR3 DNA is TGTGCCAGCAGTTACCCCCTGGGGGGGCAATCGGAGACCCAGTACTTC.